The source of this TCR beta chain is a study of T cells in Graves' hyperthyroidism and ophthalmopathy. A note on this clonotype: Its antigen is unidentified.

General study results and limits: Clonotypes that were expanded in thyroid above 0.001 mostly appeared in blood too. Stable hyperthyroidism and ophthalmopathy were separated using 13 V-J signatures.

Patients were excluded because of uncontrolled infection, other autoimmune disease, pregnancy or lactation. Diagnosing involved the use of clinical symptoms, serum thyroxine and TRAb, thyroid ultrasound and orbital computed tomography. RNA transcripts yielded amplified TCR beta CDR3 regions. A set of HTBI primers served as the primers for a first-round RT-PCR of the TCR CDR3. In TCRdb, the multiplex PCR reads were re-called with MiXCR into one record per CDR3 protein. The sample records hundreds of thousands of distinct CDR3 sequences, approximately 15% being singletons. This CDR3 is built from 15 residues. Germline CDR1 is DFQATT and CDR2 is SNEGSKA (reference sequence). Trimming at V came to 5 bases and at J to 3 bases, leaving 6 bases not matched to a gene.

The chain combines TRBV20-1 with TRBJ2-3, with TRBD2 matching over 12 bases. The sequencing sample was made of blood. The receptor's source is a man between 18 and 35 years old with Graves' ophthalmopathy. The CDR3 DNA sequence: TGCAGTGCTGGAGCTGGACTAGCGGGAACAGATACGCAGTATTTT. Translated: CSAGAGLAGTDTQYF.